This T cell receptor (beta chain) was sequenced during a study of T cell responses to AZD1222 COVID-19 vaccine. Whole-study findings and limits: Clonal diversity may have been underestimated in mostly white British donors.

From germline, CDR1 is LNHNV and CDR2 YYDKDF (reference sequence). Trimming left V 0 bases short and J 1 base short, with 16 bases between. The CDR3 length is 17 residues. This clone has only a few counts. Its antigen remains unknown. The repertoire was sequenced with immunoSEQ multiplex PCR; TCRdb's copy has only in-frame clones and lacks some. The sample has 65,000 to 75,000 clones, around 81% seen once. The chain joins TRBV15 to TRBJ2-7; possibly TRBD1 for D (6 bases). The clonotype originates from an adult who received the AZD1222 COVID-19 vaccine. The sample here was peripheral blood, taken 28 days after the second AZD1222 dose. DNA for the CDR3: TGTGCCACCAGCAGAGATTACTCAGGGGCTAATTCCTACGAGCAGTACTTC. It codes for CATSRDYSGANSYEQYF.